The 7 T cell receptor beta chains in this list originate from one sample, sequenced in a study of cytomegalovirus exposure and HLA in healthy donors (dated by TCRdb to 2015 to 2018). The method behind the library was the immunoSEQ multiplex PCR assay. The multiplex PCR relied on a mix of 60 forward primers for TCR Vbeta segments and 13 reverse primers for TCR Jbeta segments. This is the immuneACCESS table as TCRdb keeps it, with only in-frame sequences that have V and J called. A part of the clones is gone; compared with another copy, unresolved V genes explain less than half, and the rest is unexplained. The sample yields around 200,000 clones; approximately 85% were counted once. Less than 3% of the sample lies in the top ten. Specimen: PBMCs. The receptors shown here come from a woman between 40 and 50 years old in good health and CMV-seronegative.

The chain joins TRBV9 to TRBJ2-2; D remains unclear. CDR3 length: 14 residues. Deletions cut 2 bases from V and 2 bases from J, with 7 bases between. Germline CDR1 and CDR2: SGDLS and YYNGEE. CDR3 sequence: CASSVASNTGELFF. DNA of the CDR3: TGTGCCAGCAGCGTGGCTTCCAACACCGGGGAGCTGTTTTTT.

This clone has a handful of counts. The chain joins TRBV5-1 to TRBJ2-7, with no clear D. Deletions cut 7 bases from V and 2 bases from J, with 13 bases between. The CDR3 sequence is 13 residues long. The germline CDR1 and CDR2 sequences are SGHRS and YFSETQ. The CDR3 loop is CASCHGGAYEQYF. The DNA for the CDR3 is TGCGCCAGCTGCCACGGCGGCGCCTACGAGCAGTACTTC.

The rearrangement joins TRBV2 to TRBJ2-2, with 11 bases identical to TRBD2. V dropped 7 bases and J dropped 0; count of bases not matched to a gene: 4. This CDR3 is 16 amino acids long. CDR1 is SNHLY and CDR2 is FYNNEI in the germline V gene. Written as DNA, the CDR3 is TGTGCCAGCATGGGACTAGCGGACTCGAACACCGGGGAGCTGTTTTTT. Translation: CASMGLADSNTGELFF.

The V gene is TRBV5-1, the J gene TRBJ2-7, with 8 nucleotides matching TRBD2. The CDR3 has 19 residues. Germline V CDR1 and CDR2: SGHRS, YFSETQ. Losses at the gene ends were 0 bases for V and 3 bases for J; bases not matched to a gene: 17. CDR3 sequence: CASSLVPGLGGAGVYEQYF. The CDR3 nucleotides are TGCGCCAGCAGCTTGGTTCCGGGACTAGGGGGAGCGGGAGTCTACGAGCAGTACTTC.

The chain uses TRBV7-9 and TRBJ1-2; D is perhaps TRBD1 (5 bases). The CDR3 is 14 residues long. Trimming took 8 bases from V and 1 from J, leaving 14 bases between them. Germline V gene lookup returns CDR1 SEHNR and CDR2 FQNEAQ (reference sequence). The CDR3 bases are TGTGCCAGCTTGCCTCGGCAGGGTAACTATGGCTACACCTTC. Its translation is CASLPRQGNYGYTF.

The V call is TRBV7-3, the J call TRBJ2-1; TRBD2 agrees at 13 bases. The J segment lost 7 bases and the V segment lost 3 bases, leaving 3 bases of the junction unmatched. Per germline, CDR1 SGHTA and CDR2 FQGTGA. The CDR3 loop spans 15 amino acids. The CDR3 nucleotides read TGTGCCAGCAGCTTGCGGACTAGCGGGAGAAATGAGCAGTTCTTC. Translating gives CASSLRTSGRNEQFF. Full variable domain (outside the CDR3, taken from reference TRBV7-3 and TRBJ2-1): GAGVSQTPSNKVTEKGKYVELRCDPISGHTALYWYRQSLGQGPEFLIYFQGTGAADDSGLPNDRFFAVRPEGSVSTLKIQRTERGDSAVYLCASSLRTSGRNEQFFGPGTRLTVL.

The CDR3 region has the DNA TGTGCCAGCATAAGTCCCGGGGTAGCTTTCTTT. This translates into CASISPGVAFF. V and J are TRBV6-1 and TRBJ1-1; the D is unclear. The CDR3 contains 11 residues. V was shortened by 7 bases and J by 10 bases, with 13 bases between the two germline ends. In germline, CDR1 is MNHNS, CDR2 SASEGT.